This T cell receptor beta chain is drawn from a study of shared clonotypes between healthy human individuals. Findings and limits, study-wide: Naive CD4 clonotypes were shared across several donors at 5% to 6%.

Produced via immunoSEQ multiplex PCR; TCRdb's table is partial and in-frame only. The top ten hold 0.32% of the sample, which has hundreds of thousands of clones, about 97% seen once. Points on this clone: The antigen is undetermined.

The V gene's germline CDR1 is MNHGY and CDR2 SAAAGT. This CDR3 has 8 amino acids. V shed 11 bases and J shed 8 bases, with 6 bases lying between them. The material sequenced was memory CD8+ T cells sorted from blood. Regarding subset: CD45RO+ cells pooled with CCR7-negative TemRA cells. The origin of this receptor is a man aged 25 to 40 in good health. The genes are TRBV6-8 and TRBJ1-2; D is uncertain. The CDR3 sequence: CARGGYTF. CDR3 DNA: TGTGCCCGCGGCGGCTACACCTTC.